The 28 T cell receptor beta chains below come from one sample, sequenced in a study of T cells after yellow fever vaccination. TCRdb reprocessed the 5' RACE reads with MiXCR, giving one entry per CDR3 protein. Altogether around 400,000 distinct CDR3 sequences are present, roughly 12% being singletons, with the ten largest covering more than 15%. Sequences were derived from PBMCs, sampled on the day of the first yellow fever vaccination. These receptors were collected from a man in his late teens or twenties who received the YFV17D yellow fever vaccine.

In its sample, this clonotype was seen many times. The germline gene is not matched at one end of the junction; a read error may be the cause. The J gene is TRBJ2-2, the V gene TRBV7-7; no firm D call. This CDR3 region has 13 residues. Per germline, CDR1 SSHAT and CDR2 FNYEAQ (reference sequence). The CDR3 spells CASSPTNTGELFF. CDR3 bases: TGTGCTAGCAGCCCGACAAACACCGGGGAGCTGTTTTTT.

This clonotype occurred a few times. This rearrangement joins TRBV18 to TRBJ1-5; the D gene is possibly TRBD1 (5 bases). The CDR3 spans 14 residues. Looked up from germline, CDR1 is KGHSH and CDR2 is LQKENI. V shed 1 base and J shed 5 bases, with 9 bases lying between them. This CDR3 is CASSPQAGHQPQHF. CDR3 bases: TGTGCCAGCTCACCACAGGCAGGGCATCAGCCCCAGCATTTT.

The chain uses TRBV4-1 and TRBJ1-5; no definite D call. There are 15 residues in the CDR3. Germline CDR1 reads MGHRA; CDR2 reads YSYEKL. Deletions cut 0 bases from V and 4 bases from J, with 10 bases between. CDR3 region: CASSQEITVNQPQHF. CDR3 bases: TGCGCCAGCAGCCAAGAGATAACCGTTAATCAGCCCCAGCATTTT.

This clonotype was found many times. The chain combines TRBV5-1 with TRBJ2-5; D gene ambiguous. V was trimmed by 0 bases and J by 5 bases, leaving 11 bases between them. Per germline, CDR1 SGHRS and CDR2 YFSETQ. CDR3 length equals 14 residues. CDR3 protein: CASSLAGDGETQYF. CDR3 DNA sequence: TGCGCCAGCAGCTTGGCTGGGGATGGGGAGACCCAGTACTTC.

The chain combines TRBV29-1 with TRBJ2-1, with D perhaps TRBD2 (5 bases). The germline gives CDR1 SQVTM, CDR2 ANQGSEA. With 4 bases removed from V and 1 base from J, the gap between germline ends came to 8 bases. The CDR3 loop spans 13 amino acids. DNA for the CDR3: TGCAGCGTTGGACTACAATCCTACAATGAGCAGTTCTTC. Protein product: CSVGLQSYNEQFF.

The chain uses TRBV5-1 and TRBJ1-1; tentative D call: TRBD1 (5 bases). The V end was cut by 4 bases, the J end by 5 bases, with 15 bases between. CDR1 is SGHRS, CDR2 YFSETQ, per germline. This CDR3 region has 14 residues. The CDR3 is CASSVMGTATEAFF. The CDR3 region has the DNA TGCGCCAGCAGCGTAATGGGGACGGCAACTGAAGCTTTCTTT.

The chain links TRBV4-3 to TRBJ2-3, with a weak D call TRBD2 (5 bases). Germline V gene lookup returns CDR1 LGHNA and CDR2 YSLEER. This CDR3 contains 14 residues. V shed 4 bases and J shed 2 bases, with 10 bases lying between them. The CDR3 region has the DNA TGCGCCAGCAGCCTTGGGGAGTACACAGATACGCAGTATTTT. Translating it yields CASSLGEYTDTQYF.

A few counts support this clonotype. The chain is built from TRBV12-3 or TRBV12-4 and TRBJ1-1, with unresolved D. CDR3 size: 14 residues. Trimming took 2 bases from V and 1 from J, leaving 8 bases between them. CDR3 amino acids: CASSLQYANTEAFF. The CDR3, as DNA: TGTGCCAGCAGTTTACAGTATGCGAACACTGAAGCTTTCTTT.

Regarding this clonotype: An end of the junction does not agree with germline; a read error may underlie this. The rearrangement links TRBV29-1 to TRBJ2-2, with TRBD2 as a possible D gene (6 bases). Germline V gene lookup returns CDR1 SQVTM and CDR2 ANQGSEA. The CDR3 contains 12 residues. This CDR3 reads CSGLSRSGVLFF. The CDR3 nucleotides read TGCAGTGGTCTGAGCCGTTCGGGGGTGCTGTTTTTT.

This clonotype was seen only a few times. This sequence joins TRBV12-3 or TRBV12-4 and TRBJ2-2; a weak D match, TRBD1 (6 bases). Trimming removed 5 bases at V and 8 bases at J, with 9 bases between. The CDR3 is 12 amino acids. Here the CDR3 DNA reads TGTGCCAGCAGTACAGGGTTGGGGGAGCTGTTTTTT. Amino acids: CASSTGLGELFF.

The J gene is TRBJ2-5, the V gene TRBV11-2, with a weak D call TRBD1 (5 bases). In germline, CDR1 is SGHAT, CDR2 FQNNGV. This CDR3 contains 12 residues. Written as DNA, the CDR3 is TGTGCTTACCGGACACCCGACGGGACCCAGTACTTC. It specifies CAYRTPDGTQYF.

This clonotype was counted between two and nine times. The J gene is TRBJ2-1, the V gene TRBV9, with TRBD1 identical over 7 bases. Per germline, CDR1 SGDLS and CDR2 YYNGEE. The CDR3 loop spans 15 amino acids. The V gene end was trimmed by 3 bases and the J gene end by 2 bases; junction bases not matched to a gene: 5. In nucleotides, the CDR3 is TGTGCCAGCAGCGCCCGGGACAGAACCTACAATGAGCAGTTCTTC. As protein: CASSARDRTYNEQFF. Full variable domain (missing parts from reference TRBV9 and TRBJ2-1): DSGVTQTPKHLITATGQRVTLRCSPRSGDLSVYWYQQSLDQGLQFLIQYYNGEERAKGNILERFSAQQFPDLHSELNLSSLELGDSALYFCASSARDRTYNEQFFGPGTRLTVL.

This clonotype was picked up many times. V is TRBV10-3 and J is TRBJ1-1; D ambiguous. The CDR3 contains 14 residues. The germline V gene has CDR1 ENHRY and CDR2 SYGVKD. Trimming left V 6 bases short and J 2 bases short, with 13 bases between. The CDR3 DNA follows: TGTGCCATCAGCCCGGGCCTCAAAAACACTGAAGCTTTCTTT. Its protein product is CAISPGLKNTEAFF.

The rearrangement uses TRBV20-1 and TRBJ2-5; D might be TRBD2 (5 bases). V lost 3 bases and J lost 0, with 14 bases in between. Germline lookup yields CDR1 DFQATT and CDR2 SNEGSKA (reference sequence). The CDR3 sequence is 15 residues long. CDR3 amino acids: CSASPLSGNQETQYF. CDR3 in DNA: TGCAGTGCTAGCCCCCTGAGCGGAAACCAAGAGACCCAGTACTTC.

On this clonotype: A much larger clone sits a single nucleotide away, making a read error possible. V is TRBV12-3 or TRBV12-4 and J is TRBJ1-1; TRBD1 matches at 7 bases. The CDR3 is 13 amino acids. DNA for the CDR3: TGTGCCAGCTCCTACAGGGGAGGGGCTGAAGCTCTCTTT. It specifies CASSYRGGAEALF.

This clonotype was picked up a small number of times. V and J are TRBV7-6 and TRBJ2-5, with 11 bases lining up with TRBD1. Germline V CDR1 and CDR2: SGHVS, FNYEAQ. Trimming took 0 bases from V and 7 from J; bases not matched to a gene: 7. The CDR3 runs 16 residues. As DNA, the CDR3 is TGTGCCAGCAGCTTAGCGGGGACAGGGGGGATTGGGACCCAGTACTTC. Translated, it gives CASSLAGTGGIGTQYF. Supplemented by reference TRBV7-6 and TRBJ2-5, the full variable domain reads GAGVSQSPRYKVTKRGQDVALRCDPISGHVSLYWYRQALGQGPEFLTYFNYEAQQDKSGLPNDRFSAERPEGSISTLTIQRTEQRDSAMYRCASSLAGTGGIGTQYFGPGTRLLVL.

There are many counts of this clonotype. The rearrangement joins TRBV9 to TRBJ2-5, with TRBD2 as a possible D gene (6 bases). Germline CDR1 SGDLS, CDR2 YYNGEE. This CDR3 contains 14 residues. V lost 2 bases and J lost 4, with 12 bases in between. The CDR3: CASSVQLGGETQYF. DNA for the CDR3: TGTGCCAGCAGCGTCCAACTGGGGGGAGAGACCCAGTACTTC.

This clonotype came up a few times. The chain is built from TRBV7-2 and TRBJ2-5; weak D call: TRBD1 (5 bases). V was cut by 3 bases and J by 1 base, with 12 bases left in between. This CDR3 is 15 amino acids long. Germline CDR1 is SGHTA and CDR2 is FQGNSA. In DNA, the CDR3 is TGTGCCAGCAGCTTTGGAGACAGAGGCCAAGAGACCCAGTACTTC. Amino acid sequence: CASSFGDRGQETQYF.

The chain combines TRBV7-9 with TRBJ2-7; D might be TRBD1 or TRBD2, each matching 5 bases. CDR3 length equals 15 residues. V gave up 1 base and J gave up 5 bases, with 15 bases separating them. The germline CDR1 and CDR2 sequences are SEHNR and FQNEAQ (reference sequence). Here the CDR3 DNA reads TGTGCCAGCAGCTTAGATGTCCGGGGCTTCGACGAGCAGTACTTC. Translating it yields CASSLDVRGFDEQYF.

This clonotype appeared many times. The gene calls are TRBV7-9 and TRBJ2-2; 11 bases map to TRBD1. Germline CDR1 is SEHNR and CDR2 is FQNEAQ (reference sequence). J lost 5 bases, V lost 5 bases, and 7 bases had no gene match. The CDR3 length is 16 residues. The CDR3 bases are TGTGCCAGCAGCCCCTTCCGGGACAGGGGGACCGGGGAGCTGTTTTTT. Amino acids: CASSPFRDRGTGELFF.

At least ten counts were recorded for this clonotype. V usage is TRBV7-3 and J usage is TRBJ2-3; either TRBD1 or TRBD2 may fit D (5 bases each). This CDR3 is built from 15 residues. CDR1 is SGHTA, CDR2 FQGTGA, per germline. V was trimmed by 2 bases and J by 2 bases, leaving 11 bases between them. CDR3 in amino acids: CASSLGVGDTDTQYF. CDR3 in DNA: TGTGCCAGCAGCTTAGGGGTGGGGGACACAGATACGCAGTATTTT.

This clonotype was found many times. This sequence joins TRBV7-9 and TRBJ1-1; 7 bases align to TRBD1. Germline lookup yields CDR1 SEHNR and CDR2 FQNEAQ (reference sequence). The CDR3 has 14 amino acids. V lost 5 bases to trimming and J lost 1 base; unmatched junction nucleotides: 4. In DNA, the CDR3 is TGTGCCAGCAGCGCGGGACAGACGAACACTGAAGCTTTCTTT. As protein: CASSAGQTNTEAFF.

This clonotype was recorded at least ten times. The rearrangement uses TRBV4-1 and TRBJ2-3, with D perhaps matching TRBD2 (6 bases). V was cut by 4 bases and J by 3 bases, with 14 bases left in between. The CDR3 length is 15 residues. Germline V CDR1 and CDR2: MGHRA, YSYEKL. The CDR3 nucleotides read TGCGCCAGCAGCCCTTCGGGCGGGACTACAGATACGCAGTATTTT. Translated: CASSPSGGTTDTQYF.

This clonotype appeared many times. The genes are TRBV12-3 or TRBV12-4 and TRBJ1-4, with D unresolved. V shed 5 bases and J shed 2 bases, with 9 bases lying between them. The CDR3 length is 14 residues. The CDR3 region has the DNA TGTGCCAGCAGTCCTAGTGGGACTAATGAAAAACTGTTTTTT. It translates to CASSPSGTNEKLFF.

This clonotype was seen more than once but under ten times. The CDR3 sequence: CASSVWTATDTQYF. As DNA, the CDR3 is TGCGCCAGCAGCGTATGGACTGCCACAGATACGCAGTATTTT. The V call is TRBV5-1, the J call TRBJ2-3, with D maybe TRBD2 (5 bases). From germline, CDR1 is SGHRS and CDR2 YFSETQ. The CDR3 extends over 14 amino acids. Trimming shortened V by 4 bases and J by 2 bases, and 11 bases separated the two germline ends.

At least ten counts were recorded for this clonotype. V is TRBV18 and J is TRBJ2-1, with TRBD2 matching over 10 bases. The CDR3 spans 15 residues. The ends lost 6 bases at V and 5 bases at J; junction bases unmatched: 7. Germline CDR1 reads KGHSH; CDR2 reads LQKENI. The CDR3 is CASSGAGTSDNEQFF. The CDR3 DNA is TGTGCCAGCTCGGGGGCCGGGACTAGCGACAATGAGCAGTTCTTC.

CDR3 in DNA: TGTGCCAGCAGGAGGGACTCCCAGACCTACAATGAGCAGTTCTTC. This codes for CASRRDSQTYNEQFF. The chain couples TRBV5-4 to TRBJ2-1; possible D gene TRBD2, 6 bases. Trimming pared 5 bases from V and 2 bases from J, leaving 14 bases between. Germline CDR1 SGHNT, CDR2 YYREEE (reference sequence). The CDR3 consists of 15 residues.

The rearrangement joins TRBV9 to TRBJ1-3, with no clear D. This CDR3 contains 16 residues. The ends were cut back, 4 bases at V and 2 bases at J, with 16 bases in the middle. Germline CDR1 reads SGDLS; CDR2 reads YYNGEE. The CDR3, as DNA: TGTGCCAGCAGCCCAAGGAACTCCGGCGCTGGAAACACCATATATTTT. As protein: CASSPRNSGAGNTIYF.